A single TCR beta chain is shown here with its context. The antigen remains unidentified. This sample was taken from a study of cytomegalovirus exposure and HLA in healthy donors. Study conclusions and caveats: A later analysis, which compared TCR beta chains of equal frequency, found the HLA-associated ones more clonally expanded. By a later analysis, the bulk of CMV-associated TCR beta chains appeared HLA-restricted.

Researchers ran the PCR with 60 Vbeta and 13 Jbeta primers. Profiled with immunoSEQ multiplex PCR; TCRdb holds only in-frame clones, not every one. This sample's table reports tens of thousands of clones. After removal of 1 base from V and 8 bases from J, the junction contained 12 bases not matched to a gene. This CDR3 has 16 residues. Germline CDR1 and CDR2: SGHDT and YYEEEE. Sample: PBMCs. The receptor was isolated from a man aged 25-40 years in good health and CMV-seropositive. J is TRBJ2-1 and V is TRBV5-6, with 7 bases that match TRBD1. In nucleotides, the CDR3 is TGTGCCAGCAGCTTGCGTGGCAGGGGGATCGTCGATGAGCAGTTCTTC. This encodes CASSLRGRGIVDEQFF.